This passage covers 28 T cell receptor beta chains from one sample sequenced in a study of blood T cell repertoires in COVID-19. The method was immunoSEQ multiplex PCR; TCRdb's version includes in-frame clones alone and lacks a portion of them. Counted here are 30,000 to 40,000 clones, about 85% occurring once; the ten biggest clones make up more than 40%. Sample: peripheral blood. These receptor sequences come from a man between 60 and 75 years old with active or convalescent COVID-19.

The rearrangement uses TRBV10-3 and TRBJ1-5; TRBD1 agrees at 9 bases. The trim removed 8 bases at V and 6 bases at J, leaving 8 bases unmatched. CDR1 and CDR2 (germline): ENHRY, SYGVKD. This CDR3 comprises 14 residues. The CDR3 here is CAIGGTGNFQPQHF. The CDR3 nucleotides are TGTGCCATCGGTGGGACAGGGAACTTTCAGCCCCAGCATTTT.

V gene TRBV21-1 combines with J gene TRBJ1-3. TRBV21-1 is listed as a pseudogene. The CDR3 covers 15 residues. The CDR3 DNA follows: TGTGCCAGCAGCAATGGGGTTCTGGGGGGGGCGTCCATATATTTT. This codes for CASSNGVLGGASIYF.

The CDR3 loop is CASSAYLGTAYGYTF. For the CDR3, the DNA is TGTGCCAGCAGTGCCTACTTAGGGACAGCCTATGGCTACACCTTC. The chain couples TRBV6-2 or TRBV6-3 to TRBJ1-2; TRBD1 matches 7 bases. J was trimmed by 4 bases and V by 5 bases; bases with no gene match: 10. CDR1 is MNHEY, CDR2 SVGEGT, per germline. The length of the CDR3 is 15 residues.

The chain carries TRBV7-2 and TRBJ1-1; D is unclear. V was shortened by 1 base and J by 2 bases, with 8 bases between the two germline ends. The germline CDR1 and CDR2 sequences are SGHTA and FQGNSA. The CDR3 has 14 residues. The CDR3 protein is CASSLGTGNTEAFF. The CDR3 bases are TGTGCCAGCAGCTTAGGAACGGGAAACACTGAAGCTTTCTTT.

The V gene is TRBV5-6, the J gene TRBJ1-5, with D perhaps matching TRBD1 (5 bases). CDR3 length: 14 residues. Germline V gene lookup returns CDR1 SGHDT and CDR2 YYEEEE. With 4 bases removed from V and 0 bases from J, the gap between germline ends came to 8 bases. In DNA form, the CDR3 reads TGTGCCAGCAGCCGCACAGGTAGCAATCAGCCCCAGCATTTT. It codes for CASSRTGSNQPQHF. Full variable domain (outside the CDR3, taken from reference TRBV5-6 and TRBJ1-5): DAGVTQSPTHLIKTRGQQVTLRCSPKSGHDTVSWYQQALGQGPQFIFQYYEEEERQRGNFPDRFSGHQFPNYSSELNVNALLLGDSALYLCASSRTGSNQPQHFGDGTRLSIL.

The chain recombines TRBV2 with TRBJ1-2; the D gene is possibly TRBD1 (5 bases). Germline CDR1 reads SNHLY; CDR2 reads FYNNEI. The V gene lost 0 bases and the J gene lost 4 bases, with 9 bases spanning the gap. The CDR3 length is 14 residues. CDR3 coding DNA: TGTGCCAGCAGTGAAGCGGGGCGAAGCTATGGCTACACCTTC. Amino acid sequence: CASSEAGRSYGYTF.

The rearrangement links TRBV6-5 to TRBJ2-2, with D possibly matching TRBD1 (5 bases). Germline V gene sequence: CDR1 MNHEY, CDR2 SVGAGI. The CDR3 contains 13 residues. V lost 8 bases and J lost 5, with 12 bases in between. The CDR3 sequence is CASQQAWTGELFF. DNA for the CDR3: TGTGCCAGCCAACAGGCGTGGACCGGGGAGCTGTTTTTT.

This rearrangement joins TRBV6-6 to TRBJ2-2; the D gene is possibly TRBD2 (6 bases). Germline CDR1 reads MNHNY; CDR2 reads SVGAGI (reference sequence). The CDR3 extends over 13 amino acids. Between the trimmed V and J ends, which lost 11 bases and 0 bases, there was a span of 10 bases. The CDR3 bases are TGTGCCGGGGGGACGGCGAACACCGGGGAGCTGTTTTTT. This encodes CAGGTANTGELFF.

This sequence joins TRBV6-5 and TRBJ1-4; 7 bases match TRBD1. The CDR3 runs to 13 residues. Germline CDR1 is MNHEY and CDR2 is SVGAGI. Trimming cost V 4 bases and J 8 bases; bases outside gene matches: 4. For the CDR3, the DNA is TGTGCCAGCAGTTTGGGACAGTACGAAAAACTGTTTTTT. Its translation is CASSLGQYEKLFF.

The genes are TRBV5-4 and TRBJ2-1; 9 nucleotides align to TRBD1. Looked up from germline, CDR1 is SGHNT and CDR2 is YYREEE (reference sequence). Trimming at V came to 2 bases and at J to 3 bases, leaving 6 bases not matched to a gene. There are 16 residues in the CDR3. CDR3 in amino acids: CASSFSRDRVYNEQFF. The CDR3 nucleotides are TGTGCCAGCAGCTTTTCCCGGGACAGGGTCTACAATGAGCAGTTCTTC.

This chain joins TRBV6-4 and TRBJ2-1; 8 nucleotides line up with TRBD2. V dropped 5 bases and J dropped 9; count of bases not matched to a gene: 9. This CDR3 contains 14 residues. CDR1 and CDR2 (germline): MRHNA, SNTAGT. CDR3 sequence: CASSKEGLVTEQFF. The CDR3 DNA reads TGTGCCAGCAGTAAAGAGGGACTAGTGACTGAGCAGTTCTTC.

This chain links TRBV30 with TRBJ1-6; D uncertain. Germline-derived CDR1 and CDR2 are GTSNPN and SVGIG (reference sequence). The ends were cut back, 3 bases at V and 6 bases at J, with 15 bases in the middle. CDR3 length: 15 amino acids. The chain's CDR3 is CAWRWGGSANSPLHF. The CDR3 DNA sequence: TGTGCCTGGAGATGGGGAGGGTCTGCTAATTCACCCCTCCACTTT.

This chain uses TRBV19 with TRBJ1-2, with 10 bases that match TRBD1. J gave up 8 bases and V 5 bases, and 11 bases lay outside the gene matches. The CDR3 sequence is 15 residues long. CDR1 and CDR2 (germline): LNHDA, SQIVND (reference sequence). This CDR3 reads CASSASRQGAGGYTF. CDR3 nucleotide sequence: TGTGCCAGTAGTGCCTCTCGACAGGGGGCAGGGGGCTACACCTTC.

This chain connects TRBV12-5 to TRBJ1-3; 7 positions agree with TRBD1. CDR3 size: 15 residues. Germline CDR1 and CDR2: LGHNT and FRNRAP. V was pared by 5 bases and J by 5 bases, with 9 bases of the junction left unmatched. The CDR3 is CASGPPPRGRNTIYF. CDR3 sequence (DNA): TGTGCTAGTGGTCCCCCCCCCAGGGGGAGAAACACCATATATTTT. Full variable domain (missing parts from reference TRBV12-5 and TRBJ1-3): DARVTQTPRHKVTEMGQEVTMRCQPILGHNTVFWYRQTMMQGLELLAYFRNRAPLDDSGMPKDRFSAEMPDATLATLKIQPSEPRDSAVYFCASGPPPRGRNTIYFGEGSWLTVV.

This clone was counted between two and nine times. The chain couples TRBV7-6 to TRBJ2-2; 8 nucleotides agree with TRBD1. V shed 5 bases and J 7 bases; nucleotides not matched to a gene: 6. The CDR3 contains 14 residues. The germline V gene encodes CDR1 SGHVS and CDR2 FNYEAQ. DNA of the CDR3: TGTGCCAGCAGCCCGCAGGGGGCCGGCGGGGAGCTGTTTTTT. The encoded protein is CASSPQGAGGELFF.

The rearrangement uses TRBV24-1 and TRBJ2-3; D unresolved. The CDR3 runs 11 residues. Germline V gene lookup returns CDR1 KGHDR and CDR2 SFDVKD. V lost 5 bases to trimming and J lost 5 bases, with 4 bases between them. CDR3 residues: CATSAEDTQYF. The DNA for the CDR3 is TGTGCCACCAGTGCAGAAGATACGCAGTATTTT.

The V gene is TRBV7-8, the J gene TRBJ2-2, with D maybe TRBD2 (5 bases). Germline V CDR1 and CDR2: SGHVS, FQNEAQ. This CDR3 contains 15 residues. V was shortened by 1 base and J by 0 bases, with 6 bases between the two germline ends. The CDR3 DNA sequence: TGTGCCAGCAGCTTAGTACTAGCGAACACCGGGGAGCTGTTTTTT. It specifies CASSLVLANTGELFF.

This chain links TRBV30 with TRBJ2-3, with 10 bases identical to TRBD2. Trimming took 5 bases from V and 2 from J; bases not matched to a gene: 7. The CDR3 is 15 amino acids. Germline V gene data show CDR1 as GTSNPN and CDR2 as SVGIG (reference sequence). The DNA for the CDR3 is TGTGCCTGGGGACCCGGACTAGCGGACACAGATACGCAGTATTTT. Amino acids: CAWGPGLADTDTQYF. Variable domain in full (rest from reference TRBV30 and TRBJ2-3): SQTIHQWPATLVQPVGSPLSLECTVEGTSNPNLYWYRQAAGRGLQLLFYSVGIGQISSEVPQNLSASRPQDRQFILSSKKLLLSDSGFYLCAWGPGLADTDTQYFGPGTRLTVL.

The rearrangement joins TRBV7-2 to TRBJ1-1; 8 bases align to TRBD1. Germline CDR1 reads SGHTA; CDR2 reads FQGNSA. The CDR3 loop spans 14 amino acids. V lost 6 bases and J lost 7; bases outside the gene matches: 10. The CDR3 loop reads CASRKQGGAGEAFF. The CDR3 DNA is TGTGCCAGCAGAAAACAGGGGGGGGCCGGTGAAGCTTTCTTT.

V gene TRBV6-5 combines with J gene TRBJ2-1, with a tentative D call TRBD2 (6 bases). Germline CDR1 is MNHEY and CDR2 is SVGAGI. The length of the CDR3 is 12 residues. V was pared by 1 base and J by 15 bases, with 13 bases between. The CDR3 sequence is CASSYLGGERFF. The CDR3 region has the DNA TGTGCCAGCAGTTACTTGGGAGGCGAAAGGTTCTTC.

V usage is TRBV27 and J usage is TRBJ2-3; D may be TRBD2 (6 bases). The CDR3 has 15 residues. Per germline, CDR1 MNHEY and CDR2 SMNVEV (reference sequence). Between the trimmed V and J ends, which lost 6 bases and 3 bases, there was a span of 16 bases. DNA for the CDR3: TGTGCCAGCAGCACCCCCGCGCGGGGAACAGATACGCAGTATTTT. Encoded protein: CASSTPARGTDTQYF.

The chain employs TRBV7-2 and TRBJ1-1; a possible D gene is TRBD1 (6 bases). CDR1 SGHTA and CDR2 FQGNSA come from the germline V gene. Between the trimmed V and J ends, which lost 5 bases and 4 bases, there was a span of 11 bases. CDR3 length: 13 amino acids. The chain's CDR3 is CASSQQQGTEAFF. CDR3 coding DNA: TGTGCCAGCAGCCAACAACAGGGCACTGAAGCTTTCTTT.

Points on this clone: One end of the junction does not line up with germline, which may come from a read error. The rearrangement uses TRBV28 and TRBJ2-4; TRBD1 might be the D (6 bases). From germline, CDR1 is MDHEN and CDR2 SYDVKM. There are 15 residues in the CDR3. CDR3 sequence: CASTDHRTAKSIQYF. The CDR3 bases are TGTGCCAGCACCGACCATAGGACAGCCAAAAGCATTCAGTACTTC.

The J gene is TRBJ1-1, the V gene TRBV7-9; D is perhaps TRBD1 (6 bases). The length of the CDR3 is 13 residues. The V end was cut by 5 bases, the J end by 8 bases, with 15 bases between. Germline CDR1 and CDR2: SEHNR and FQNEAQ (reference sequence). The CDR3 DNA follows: TGTGCCAGCAGCCCAGGCAGGGGAGTAGAAGCTTTCTTT. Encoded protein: CASSPGRGVEAFF. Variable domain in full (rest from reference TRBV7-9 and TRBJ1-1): DTGVSQNPRHKITKRGQNVTFRCDPISEHNRLYWYRQTLGQGPEFLTYFQNEAQLEKSRLLSDRFSAERPKGSFSTLEIQRTEQGDSAMYLCASSPGRGVEAFFGQGTRLTVV.

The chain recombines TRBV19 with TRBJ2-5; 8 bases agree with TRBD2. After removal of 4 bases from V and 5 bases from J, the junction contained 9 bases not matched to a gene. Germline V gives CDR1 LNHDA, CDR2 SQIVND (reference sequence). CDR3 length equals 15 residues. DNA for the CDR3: TGTGCCAGTAGTACCCGACGGGAGGGCCCGGAGACCCAGTACTTC. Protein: CASSTRREGPETQYF.

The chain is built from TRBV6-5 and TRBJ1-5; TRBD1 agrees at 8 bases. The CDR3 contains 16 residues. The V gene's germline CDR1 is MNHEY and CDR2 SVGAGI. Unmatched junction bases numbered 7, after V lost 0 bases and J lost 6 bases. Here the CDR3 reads CASSYSRQGAGQPQHF. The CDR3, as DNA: TGTGCCAGCAGTTACTCGAGGCAGGGGGCAGGTCAGCCCCAGCATTTT.

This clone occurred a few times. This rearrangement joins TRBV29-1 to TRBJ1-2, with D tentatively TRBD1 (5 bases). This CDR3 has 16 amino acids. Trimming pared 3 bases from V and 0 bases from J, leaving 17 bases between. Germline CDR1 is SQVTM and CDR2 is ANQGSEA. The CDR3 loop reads CSVEGLQGLTNYGYTF. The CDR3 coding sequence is TGCAGCGTTGAGGGTCTCCAGGGTCTTACTAACTATGGCTACACCTTC. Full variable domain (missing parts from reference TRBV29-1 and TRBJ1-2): SAVISQKPSRDICQRGTSLTIQCQVDSQVTMMFWYRQQPGQSLTLIATANQGSEATYESGFVIDKFPISRPNLTFSTLTVSNMSPEDSSIYLCSVEGLQGLTNYGYTFGSGTRLTVV.

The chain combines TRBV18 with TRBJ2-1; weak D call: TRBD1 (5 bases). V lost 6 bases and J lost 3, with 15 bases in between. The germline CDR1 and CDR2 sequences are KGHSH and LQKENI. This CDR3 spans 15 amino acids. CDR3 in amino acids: CASSVVQGLYNEQFF. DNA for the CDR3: TGTGCCAGCTCGGTTGTGCAGGGCCTCTACAATGAGCAGTTCTTC.